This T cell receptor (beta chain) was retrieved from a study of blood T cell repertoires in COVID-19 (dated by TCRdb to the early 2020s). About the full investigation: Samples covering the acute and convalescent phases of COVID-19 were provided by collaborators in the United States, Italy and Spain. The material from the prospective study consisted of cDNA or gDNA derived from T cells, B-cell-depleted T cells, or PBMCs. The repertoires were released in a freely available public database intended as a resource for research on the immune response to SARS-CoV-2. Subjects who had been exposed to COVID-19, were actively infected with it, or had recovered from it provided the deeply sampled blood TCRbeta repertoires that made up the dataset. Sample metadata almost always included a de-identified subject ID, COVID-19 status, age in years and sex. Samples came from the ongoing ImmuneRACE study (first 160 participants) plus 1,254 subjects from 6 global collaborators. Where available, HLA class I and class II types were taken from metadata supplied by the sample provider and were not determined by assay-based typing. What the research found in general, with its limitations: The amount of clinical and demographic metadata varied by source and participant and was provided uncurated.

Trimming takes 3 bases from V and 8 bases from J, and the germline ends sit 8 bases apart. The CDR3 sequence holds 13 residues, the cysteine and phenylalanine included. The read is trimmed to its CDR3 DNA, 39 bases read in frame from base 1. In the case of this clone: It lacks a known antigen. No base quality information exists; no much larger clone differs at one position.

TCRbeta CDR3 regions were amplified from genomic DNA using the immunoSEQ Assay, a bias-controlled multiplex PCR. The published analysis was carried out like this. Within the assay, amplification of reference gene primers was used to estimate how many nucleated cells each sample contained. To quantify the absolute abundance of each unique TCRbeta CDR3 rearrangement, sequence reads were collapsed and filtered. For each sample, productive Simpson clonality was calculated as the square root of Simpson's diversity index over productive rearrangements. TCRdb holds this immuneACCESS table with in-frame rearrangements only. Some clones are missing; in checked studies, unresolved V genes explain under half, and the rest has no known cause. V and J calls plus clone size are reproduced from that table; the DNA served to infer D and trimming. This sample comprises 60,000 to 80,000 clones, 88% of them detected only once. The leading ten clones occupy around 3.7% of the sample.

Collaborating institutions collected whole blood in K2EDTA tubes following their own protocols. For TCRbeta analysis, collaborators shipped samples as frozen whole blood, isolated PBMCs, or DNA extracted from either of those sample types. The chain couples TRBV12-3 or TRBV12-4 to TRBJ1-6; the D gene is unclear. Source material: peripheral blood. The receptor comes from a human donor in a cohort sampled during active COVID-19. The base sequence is TGTGCCAGCAGTTTGGGCGCTTATTCACCCCTCCACTTT. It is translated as CASSLGAYSPLHF.